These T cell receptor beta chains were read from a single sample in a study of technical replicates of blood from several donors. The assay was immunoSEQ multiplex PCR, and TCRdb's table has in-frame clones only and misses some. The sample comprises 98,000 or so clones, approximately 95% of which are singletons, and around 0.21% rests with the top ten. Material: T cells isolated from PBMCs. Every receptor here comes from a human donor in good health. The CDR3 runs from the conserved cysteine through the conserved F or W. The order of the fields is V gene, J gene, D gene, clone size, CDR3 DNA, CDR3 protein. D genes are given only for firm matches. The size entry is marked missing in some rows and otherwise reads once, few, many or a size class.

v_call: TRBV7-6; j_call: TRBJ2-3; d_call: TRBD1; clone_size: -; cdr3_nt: TGTGCCAGCAGCTTAGCGGGACAGGGAAGCGCAGATACGCAGTATTTT; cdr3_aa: CASSLAGQGSADTQYF
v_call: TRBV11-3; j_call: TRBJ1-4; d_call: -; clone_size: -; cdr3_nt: TGTGCCAGCAGCTTGTCTCCCGCCGGAAAACTGTTTTTT; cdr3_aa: CASSLSPAGKLFF
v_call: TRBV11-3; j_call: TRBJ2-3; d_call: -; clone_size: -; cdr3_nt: TGTGCCAGCAGCTTAGGTAGCAGAACGTTCACAGATACGCAGTATTTT; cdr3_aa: CASSLGSRTFTDTQYF
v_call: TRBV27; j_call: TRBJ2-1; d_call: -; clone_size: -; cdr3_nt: TGTGCCAGCAGTCGCTCGGACAGCTACAATGAGCAGTTCTTC; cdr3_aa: CASSRSDSYNEQFF
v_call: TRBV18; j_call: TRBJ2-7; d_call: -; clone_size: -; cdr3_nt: TGTGCCAGCTCCATATACGCTAGCAGCTACGAGCAGTACTTC; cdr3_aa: CASSIYASSYEQYF
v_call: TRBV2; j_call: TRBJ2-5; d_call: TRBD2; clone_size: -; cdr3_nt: TGTGCCAGCCGGGGGGGCCAAGAGACCCAGTACTTC; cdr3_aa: CASRGGQETQYF
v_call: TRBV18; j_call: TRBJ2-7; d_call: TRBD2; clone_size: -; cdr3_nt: TGTGCCAGCTCACGGACTAGCGGGAGGGCCGAAAACGAGCAGTACTTC; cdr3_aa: CASSRTSGRAENEQYF
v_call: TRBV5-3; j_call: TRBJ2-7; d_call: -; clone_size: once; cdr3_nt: TGTGCCAGAAACCGGGAGAAGTATCAGGTGGCCTACGAGCAGTACTTC; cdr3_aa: CARNREKYQVAYEQYF
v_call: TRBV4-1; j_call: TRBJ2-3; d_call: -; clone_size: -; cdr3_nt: TGCGCCAGCAGCCATCTCGGGAAGGAGGGGAGCACAGATACGCAGTATTTT; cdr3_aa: CASSHLGKEGSTDTQYF
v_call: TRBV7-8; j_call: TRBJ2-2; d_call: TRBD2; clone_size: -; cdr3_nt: TGTGCCAGCAGCTACGGGACTAGCGGGAGGAGATCGAACACCGGGGAGCTGTTTTTT; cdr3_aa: CASSYGTSGRRSNTGELFF
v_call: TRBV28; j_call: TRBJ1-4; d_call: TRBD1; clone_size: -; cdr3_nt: TGTGCCAGCAGTTTCGTCAGAGGCGCTACGGGACAGGGGGCTTCGGGCGTGAGTGAAAAACTGTTTTTT; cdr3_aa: CASSFVRGATGQGASGVSEKLFF
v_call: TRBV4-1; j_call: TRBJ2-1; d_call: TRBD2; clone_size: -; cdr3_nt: TGCGCCAGCAGCCAAGTCTCCCTAGCGGGAACTTACAATGAGCAGTTCTTC; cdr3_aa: CASSQVSLAGTYNEQFF
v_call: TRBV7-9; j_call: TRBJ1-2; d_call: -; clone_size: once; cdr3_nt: TGTGCCAGCAGCATCGGGCCTGGGGCTTATGGCTACACCTTC; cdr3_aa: CASSIGPGAYGYTF
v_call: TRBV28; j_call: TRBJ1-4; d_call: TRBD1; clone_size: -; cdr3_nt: TGTGCCAGCACGAGTTTGACAGGGGGCTCTGAAAAACTGTTTTTT; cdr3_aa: CASTSLTGGSEKLFF
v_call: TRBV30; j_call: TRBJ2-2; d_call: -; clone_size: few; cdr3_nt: TGTGCCTGGAGTGTAATGGCAGGGTGGAACACCGGGGAGCTGTTTTTT; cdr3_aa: CAWSVMAGWNTGELFF
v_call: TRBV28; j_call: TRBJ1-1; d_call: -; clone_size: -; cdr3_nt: TGTGCCAGCACCTTGAACAGCTTAAACACTGAAGCTTTCTTT; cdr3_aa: CASTLNSLNTEAFF
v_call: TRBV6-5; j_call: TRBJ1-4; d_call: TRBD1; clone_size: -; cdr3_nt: TGTGCCAGCAAGTTGGGGACAGCTAATGAAAAACTGTTTTTT; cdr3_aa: CASKLGTANEKLFF
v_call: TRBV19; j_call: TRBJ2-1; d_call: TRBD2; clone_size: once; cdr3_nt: TGTGCCAGTAGTATATCAGCGGGAGGGTACAATGAGCAGTTCTTC; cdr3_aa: CASSISAGGYNEQFF
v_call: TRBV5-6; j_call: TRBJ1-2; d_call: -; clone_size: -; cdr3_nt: TGTGCCAGCAGCGCCGGCCGAACTGTAACAGTTAACTATGGCTACACCTTC; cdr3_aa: CASSAGRTVTVNYGYTF
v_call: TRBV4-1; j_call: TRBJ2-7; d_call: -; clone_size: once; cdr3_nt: TGCGCCAGCAGCCCTGACAGGTCCGAGCAGTACTTC; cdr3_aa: CASSPDRSEQYF
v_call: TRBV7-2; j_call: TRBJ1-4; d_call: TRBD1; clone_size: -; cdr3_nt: TGTGCCAGCAGCTTATGGACAGGGGGGAATGAAAAACTGTTTTTT; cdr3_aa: CASSLWTGGNEKLFF
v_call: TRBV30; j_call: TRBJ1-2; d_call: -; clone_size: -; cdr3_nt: TGTGCCTGGAGTCCGTCGGCGGGGAGAGGCTACACCTTC; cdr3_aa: CAWSPSAGRGYTF
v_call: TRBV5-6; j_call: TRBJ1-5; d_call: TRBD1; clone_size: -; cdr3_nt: TGTGCCAGCAGTCGGTACAGGGGTAGCAATCAGCCCCAGCATTTT; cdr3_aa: CASSRYRGSNQPQHF
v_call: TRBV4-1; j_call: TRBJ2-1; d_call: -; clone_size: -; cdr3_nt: TGCGCCAGCAGCCCGTTGGGGGACCCCAGGAGGGCAAGCTCGGCCTACAATGAGCAGTTCTTC; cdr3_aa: CASSPLGDPRRASSAYNEQFF
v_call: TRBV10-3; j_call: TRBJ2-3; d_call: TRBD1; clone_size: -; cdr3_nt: TGTGCCATCAGTGAGGACAGGGACGGAGGCACAGATACGCAGTATTTT; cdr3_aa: CAISEDRDGGTDTQYF
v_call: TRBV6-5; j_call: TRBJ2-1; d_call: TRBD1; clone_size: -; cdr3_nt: TGTGCCAGCAGTTACGGGACAGCATACAATGAGCAGTTCTTC; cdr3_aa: CASSYGTAYNEQFF
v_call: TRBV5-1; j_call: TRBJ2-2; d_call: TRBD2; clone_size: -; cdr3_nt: TGCGCCAGCACCTCGGCCGGGGGGTTGGACACCGGGGAGCTGTTTTTT; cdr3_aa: CASTSAGGLDTGELFF
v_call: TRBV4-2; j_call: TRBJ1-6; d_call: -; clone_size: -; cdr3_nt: TGTGCCAGCAGCCAAGTGGAAGGAGGCGATTATAATTCACCCCTCCACTTT; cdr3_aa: CASSQVEGGDYNSPLHF
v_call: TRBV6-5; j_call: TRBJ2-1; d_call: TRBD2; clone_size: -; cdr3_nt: TGTGCCAGCAGCCGCGGACTAGCGGCGTACAATGAGCAGTTCTTC; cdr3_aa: CASSRGLAAYNEQFF
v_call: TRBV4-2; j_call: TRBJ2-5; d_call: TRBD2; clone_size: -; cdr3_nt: TGTGCCAGCAGCCAGGATAGCGGGAGGAGAGAGACCCAGTACTTC; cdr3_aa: CASSQDSGRRETQYF
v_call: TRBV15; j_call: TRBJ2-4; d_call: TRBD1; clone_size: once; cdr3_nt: TGTGCCACCAGCAGAGTTGAGGGGGCAGACAAGAACATTCAGTACTTC; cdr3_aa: CATSRVEGADKNIQYF
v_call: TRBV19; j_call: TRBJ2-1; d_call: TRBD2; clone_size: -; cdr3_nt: TGTGCCAGTAGTATAATCATTGGACTAGCGGTAAATGAGCAGTTCTTC; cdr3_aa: CASSIIIGLAVNEQFF
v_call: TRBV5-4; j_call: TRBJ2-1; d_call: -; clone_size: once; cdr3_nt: TGTGCCAGCAGGAATCTTATGGCTGGAGAGGGAAATGAGCAGTTCTTC; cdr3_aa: CASRNLMAGEGNEQFF
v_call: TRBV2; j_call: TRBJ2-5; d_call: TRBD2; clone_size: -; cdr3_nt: TGTGCCAGCAGTGTCAGGAGCGGGGGGGAGACCCAGTACTTC; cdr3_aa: CASSVRSGGETQYF
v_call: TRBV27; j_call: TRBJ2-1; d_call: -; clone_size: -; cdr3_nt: TGTGCCAGCAGTTTTCAAGGCTCGGGACTTGATAATGAGCAGTTCTTC; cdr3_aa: CASSFQGSGLDNEQFF
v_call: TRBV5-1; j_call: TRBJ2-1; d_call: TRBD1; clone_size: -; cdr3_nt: TGCGCCAGCAGCTTGCGTACAGGGGCAAGCAATGAGCAGTTCTTC; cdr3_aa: CASSLRTGASNEQFF
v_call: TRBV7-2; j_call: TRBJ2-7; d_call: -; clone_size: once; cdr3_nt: TGTGCCAGCAGCTTAATGGACAGCAGGTACGAGCAGTACTTC; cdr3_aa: CASSLMDSRYEQYF
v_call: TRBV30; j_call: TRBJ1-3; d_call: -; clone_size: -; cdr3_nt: TGTGCCTTAAACTCTGGAAACACCATATATTTT; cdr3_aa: CALNSGNTIYF
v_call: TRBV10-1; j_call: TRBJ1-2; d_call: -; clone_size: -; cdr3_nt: TGCGCCAGCAGTGAGGATCGGAACTATGGCTACACCTTC; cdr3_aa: CASSEDRNYGYTF
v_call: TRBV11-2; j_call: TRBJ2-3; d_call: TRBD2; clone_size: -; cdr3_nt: TGTGCCAGCAGCCGAGGGACTAGCCAAGATACGCAGTATTTT; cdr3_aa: CASSRGTSQDTQYF
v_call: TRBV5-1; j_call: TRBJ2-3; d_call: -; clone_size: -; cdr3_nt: TGCGCCAGCAGCTTCCGGAGTGCAGATACGCAGTATTTT; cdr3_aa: CASSFRSADTQYF
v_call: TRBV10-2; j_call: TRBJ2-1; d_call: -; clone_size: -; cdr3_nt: TGCGCCAGCATACCCGGGACACCATACAATGAGCAGTTCTTC; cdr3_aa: CASIPGTPYNEQFF
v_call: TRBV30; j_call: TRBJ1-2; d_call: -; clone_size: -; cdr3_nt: TGTGCCTTAGAGGGCTACACCTTC; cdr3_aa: CALEGYTF
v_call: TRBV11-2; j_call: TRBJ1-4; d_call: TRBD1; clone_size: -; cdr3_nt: TGTGCCAGCAGCCGGGACAGAGGACTTGGAAAACTGTTTTTT; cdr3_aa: CASSRDRGLGKLFF
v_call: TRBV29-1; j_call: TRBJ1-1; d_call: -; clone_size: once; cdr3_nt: TGCAGCGTTGGGGGGGGGAGGAACACTGAAGCTTTCTTT; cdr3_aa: CSVGGGRNTEAFF
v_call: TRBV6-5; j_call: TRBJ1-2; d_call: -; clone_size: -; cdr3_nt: TGTGCCAGCAGTTCCCTAGGTTGGCATGGCTACACCTTC; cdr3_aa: CASSSLGWHGYTF
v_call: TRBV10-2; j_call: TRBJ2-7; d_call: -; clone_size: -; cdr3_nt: TGCGCCAGCAGTGAGCTGGGGAGGGAGCAGTACTTC; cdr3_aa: CASSELGREQYF
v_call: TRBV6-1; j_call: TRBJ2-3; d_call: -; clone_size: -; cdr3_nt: TGTGCCAGCGCTGAACAGAGCACAGATACGCAGTATTTT; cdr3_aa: CASAEQSTDTQYF
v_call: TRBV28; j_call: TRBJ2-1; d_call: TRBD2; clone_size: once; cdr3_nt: TGTGCCAGCACGGGTAAAGCGGGAGGTTACAATGAGCAGTTCTTC; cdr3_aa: CASTGKAGGYNEQFF
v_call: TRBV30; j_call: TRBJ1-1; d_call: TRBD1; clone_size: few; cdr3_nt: TGTGCCTGGAGTGTGGGACAGGGCTTGAGGGGAAAGGGAGCTTTCTTT; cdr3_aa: CAWSVGQGLRGKGAFF
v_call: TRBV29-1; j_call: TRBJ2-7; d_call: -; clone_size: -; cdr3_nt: TGCAGCGTTGCTCGCAGGGGCTACGAGCAGTACTTC; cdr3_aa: CSVARRGYEQYF
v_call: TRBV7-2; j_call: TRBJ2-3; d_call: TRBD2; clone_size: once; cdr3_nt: TGTGCCAGCAGCTTATACCGGGGGGGCCGGGATACGCAGTATTTT; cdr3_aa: CASSLYRGGRDTQYF
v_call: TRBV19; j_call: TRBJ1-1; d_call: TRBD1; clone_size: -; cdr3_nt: TGTGCCAGTAGCCTTCTACAGGGGGGGCTGAACACTGAAGCTTTCTTT; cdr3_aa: CASSLLQGGLNTEAFF
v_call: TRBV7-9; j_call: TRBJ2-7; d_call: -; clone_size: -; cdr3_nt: TGTGCCAGCAGCGTGCCCGGCTACGAGCAGTACTTC; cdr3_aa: CASSVPGYEQYF